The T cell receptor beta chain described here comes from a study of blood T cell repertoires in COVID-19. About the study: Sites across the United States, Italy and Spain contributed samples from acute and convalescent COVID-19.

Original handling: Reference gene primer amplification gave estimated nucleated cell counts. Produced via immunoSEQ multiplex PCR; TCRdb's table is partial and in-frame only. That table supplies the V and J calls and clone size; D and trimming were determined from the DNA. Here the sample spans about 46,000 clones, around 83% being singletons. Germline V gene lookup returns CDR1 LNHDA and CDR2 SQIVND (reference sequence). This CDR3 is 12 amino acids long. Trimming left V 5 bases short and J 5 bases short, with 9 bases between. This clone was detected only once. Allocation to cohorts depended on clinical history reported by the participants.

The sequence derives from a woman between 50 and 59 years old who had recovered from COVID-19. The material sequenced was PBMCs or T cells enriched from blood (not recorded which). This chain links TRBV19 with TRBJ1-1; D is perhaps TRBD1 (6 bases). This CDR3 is CASSEQGTEAFF. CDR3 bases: TGTGCCAGTAGTGAACAGGGAACTGAAGCTTTCTTT.